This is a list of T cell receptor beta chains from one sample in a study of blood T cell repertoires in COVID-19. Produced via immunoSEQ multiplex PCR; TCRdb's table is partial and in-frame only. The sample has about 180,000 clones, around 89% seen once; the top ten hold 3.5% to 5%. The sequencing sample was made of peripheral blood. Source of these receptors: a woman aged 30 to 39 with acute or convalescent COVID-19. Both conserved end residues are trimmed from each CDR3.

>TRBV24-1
ATSDAAGTGYEQY
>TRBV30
AWSGGDSTNTEAF
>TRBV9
ASSVASVPSYEQY
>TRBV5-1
ASSSYSYEQY
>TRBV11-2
ASKGTSSSTDTQY
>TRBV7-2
ASSLFSGLDYNEQF
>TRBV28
ASSPGVDPHPISYEQY
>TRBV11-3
ASQRQGGEKLF
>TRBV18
ASSSDRRNTGELF
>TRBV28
ASRTHGTDKAF
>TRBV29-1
SVDTGAADTQY
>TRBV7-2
ASSTYYEQY
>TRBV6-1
ASSTSGTVSPQH
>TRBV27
ATAAGGPYTQY
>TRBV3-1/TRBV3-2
ASSRAGVEQF
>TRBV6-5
ASRPGGTNEKLF
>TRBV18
ASSPRQSASYEQY
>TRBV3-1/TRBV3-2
ASIGETQY
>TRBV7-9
ATNIGDFETQY
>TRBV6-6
ASRNRETEAF
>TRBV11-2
ASSLSSGTGNTIY
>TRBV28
ASSPEDISYNEQF
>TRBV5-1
ASSLVGGEAGELF
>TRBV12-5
ASGHGELF
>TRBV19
ASYSGMGRELF
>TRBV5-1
ASSLSGSGNTIY
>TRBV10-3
AISESGVNAF
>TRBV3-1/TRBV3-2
ASSQDRAGGQF
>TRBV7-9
ASSLFWGLGEQF
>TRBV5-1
ASSPVPGQGYEQY
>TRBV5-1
ASSVGQMNTEAF
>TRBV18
ASSPDRTHEQY
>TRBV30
AWSPGTSGSGDEQF
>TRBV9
ASSAQGTSLWQF
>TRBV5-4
ASSFKGEGAF
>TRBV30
AWWSVYGYT
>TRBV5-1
ASSLGGTDFTYEQY
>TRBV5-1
ASSTTGAYGNTIY
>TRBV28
ASRMSGLLF
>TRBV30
AWRPPGLITDTQY
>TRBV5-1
ASSLSVAGANVLT
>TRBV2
ASSEGLAVYNEQF
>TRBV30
AWSHGAGYT